This T cell receptor (beta chain) is drawn from a study of blood T cells in healthy people across ages. The germline V and J ends were trimmed by 4 bases and 4 bases, with 13 bases remaining between them. CDR1 and CDR2 (germline): MGHRA, YSYEKL. The length of the CDR3 is 14 residues. Using a J-beta primer mix together with a sample-barcoded 5' primer, a second PCR was run for about 7 to 12 cycles. At least 3 million CDR3-containing paired-end reads were obtained per sample. TCRdb reanalysed the 5' RACE reads using MiXCR and keeps one entry per CDR3 protein. Of more than 1,000,000 distinct CDR3 sequences in the sample, under 30% were seen once. These sequences were also reported in another study, on T cells of mothers and their children. As that report states: The study sampled a few healthy Caucasian mothers and their six children.

The chain uses TRBV4-1 and TRBJ2-5, with D uncertain. The clonotype was recovered from a girl between 2 and 10 years old in good health. The sample was blood. CDR3 amino acids: CASSPGEVTETQYF. The CDR3 nucleotides are TGCGCCAGCAGCCCTGGAGAGGTAACAGAGACCCAGTACTTC.